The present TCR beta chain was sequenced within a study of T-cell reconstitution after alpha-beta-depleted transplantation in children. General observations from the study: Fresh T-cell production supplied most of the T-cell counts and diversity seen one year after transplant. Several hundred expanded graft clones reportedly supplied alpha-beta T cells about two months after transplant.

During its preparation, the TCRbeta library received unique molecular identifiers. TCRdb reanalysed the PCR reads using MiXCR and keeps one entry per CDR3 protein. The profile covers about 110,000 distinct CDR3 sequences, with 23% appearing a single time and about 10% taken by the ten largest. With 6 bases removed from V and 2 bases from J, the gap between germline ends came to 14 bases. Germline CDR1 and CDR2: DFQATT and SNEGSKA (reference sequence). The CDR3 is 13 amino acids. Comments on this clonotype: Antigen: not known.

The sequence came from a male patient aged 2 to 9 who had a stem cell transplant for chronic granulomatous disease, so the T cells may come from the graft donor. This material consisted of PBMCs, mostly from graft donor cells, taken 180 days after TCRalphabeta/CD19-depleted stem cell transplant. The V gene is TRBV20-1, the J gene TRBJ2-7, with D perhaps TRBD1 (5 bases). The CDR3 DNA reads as TGCAGTGCCCGATCCGGCAGGGCCTACGAGCAGTACTTC. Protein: CSARSGRAYEQYF.